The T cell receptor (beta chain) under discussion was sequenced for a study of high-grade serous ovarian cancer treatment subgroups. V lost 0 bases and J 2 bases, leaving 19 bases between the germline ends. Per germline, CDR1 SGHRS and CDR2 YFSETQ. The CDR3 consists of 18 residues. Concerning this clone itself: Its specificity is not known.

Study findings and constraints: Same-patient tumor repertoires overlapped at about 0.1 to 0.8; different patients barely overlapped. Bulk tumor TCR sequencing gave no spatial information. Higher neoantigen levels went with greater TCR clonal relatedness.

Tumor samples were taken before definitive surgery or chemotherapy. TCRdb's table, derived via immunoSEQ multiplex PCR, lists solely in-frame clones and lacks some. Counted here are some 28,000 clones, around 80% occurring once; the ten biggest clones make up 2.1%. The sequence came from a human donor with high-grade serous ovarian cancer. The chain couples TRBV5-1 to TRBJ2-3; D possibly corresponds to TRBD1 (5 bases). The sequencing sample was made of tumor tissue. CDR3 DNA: TGCGCCAGCAGCTTGGGGGAAGGGGTAGGGTCACTCACAGATACGCAGTATTTT. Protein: CASSLGEGVGSLTDTQYF.